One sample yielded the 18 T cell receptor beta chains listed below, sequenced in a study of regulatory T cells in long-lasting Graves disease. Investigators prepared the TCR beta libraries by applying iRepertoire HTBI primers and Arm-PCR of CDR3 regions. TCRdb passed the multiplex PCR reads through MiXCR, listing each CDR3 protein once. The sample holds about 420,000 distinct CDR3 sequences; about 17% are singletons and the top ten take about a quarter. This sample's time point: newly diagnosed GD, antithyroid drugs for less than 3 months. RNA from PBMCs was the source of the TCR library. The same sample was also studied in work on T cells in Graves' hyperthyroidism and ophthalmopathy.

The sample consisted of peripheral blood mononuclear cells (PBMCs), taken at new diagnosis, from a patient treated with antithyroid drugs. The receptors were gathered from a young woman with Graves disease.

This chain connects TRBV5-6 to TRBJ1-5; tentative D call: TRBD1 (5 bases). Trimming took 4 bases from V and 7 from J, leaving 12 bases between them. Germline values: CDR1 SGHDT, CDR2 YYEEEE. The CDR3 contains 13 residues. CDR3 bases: TGTGCCAGCAGCCGACGCCGGGACCAGCCCCAGCATTTT. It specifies CASSRRRDQPQHF. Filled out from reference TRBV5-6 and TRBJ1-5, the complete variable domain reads DAGVTQSPTHLIKTRGQQVTLRCSPKSGHDTVSWYQQALGQGPQFIFQYYEEEERQRGNFPDRFSGHQFPNYSSELNVNALLLGDSALYLCASSRRRDQPQHFGDGTRLSIL.

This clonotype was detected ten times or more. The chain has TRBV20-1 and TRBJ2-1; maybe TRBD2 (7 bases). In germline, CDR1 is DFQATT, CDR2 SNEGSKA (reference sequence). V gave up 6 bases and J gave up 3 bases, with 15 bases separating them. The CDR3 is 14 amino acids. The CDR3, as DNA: TGCAGTGCGAGGGGGGGAATACACTACAATGAGCAGTTCTTC. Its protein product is CSARGGIHYNEQFF.

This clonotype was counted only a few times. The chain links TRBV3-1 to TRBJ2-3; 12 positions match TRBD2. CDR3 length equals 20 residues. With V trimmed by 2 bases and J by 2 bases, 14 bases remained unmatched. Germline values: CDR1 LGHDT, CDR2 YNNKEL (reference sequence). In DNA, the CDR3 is TGTGCCAGCAGCCAACAAGGACTAGCGGGAATGACTCGCGACACAGATACGCAGTATTTT. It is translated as CASSQQGLAGMTRDTDTQYF.

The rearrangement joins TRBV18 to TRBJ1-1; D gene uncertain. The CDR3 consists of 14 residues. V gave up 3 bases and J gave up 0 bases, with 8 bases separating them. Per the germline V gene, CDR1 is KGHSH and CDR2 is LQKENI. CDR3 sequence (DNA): TGTGCCAGCTCACCCCGGGAGGTGAACACTGAAGCTTTCTTT. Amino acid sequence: CASSPREVNTEAFF.

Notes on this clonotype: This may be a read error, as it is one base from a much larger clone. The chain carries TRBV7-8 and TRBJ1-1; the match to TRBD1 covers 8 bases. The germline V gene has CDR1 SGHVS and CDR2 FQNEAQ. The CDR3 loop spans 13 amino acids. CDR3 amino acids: CAGSLSGGSGAFF. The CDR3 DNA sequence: TGTGCCGGCAGCTTATCAGGGGGCTCGGGAGCTTTCTTT.

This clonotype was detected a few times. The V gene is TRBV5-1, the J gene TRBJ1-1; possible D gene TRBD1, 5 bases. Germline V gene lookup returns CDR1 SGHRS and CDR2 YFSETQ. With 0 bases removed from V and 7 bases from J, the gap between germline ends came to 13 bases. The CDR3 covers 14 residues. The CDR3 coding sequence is TGCGCCAGCAGCTTGGGCGGGGGAACTGGTGAAGCTTTCTTT. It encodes CASSLGGGTGEAFF.

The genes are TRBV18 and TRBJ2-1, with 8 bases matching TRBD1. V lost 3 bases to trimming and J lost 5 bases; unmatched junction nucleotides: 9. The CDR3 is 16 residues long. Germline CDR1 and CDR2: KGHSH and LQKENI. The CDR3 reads CASSPYQGANDNEQFF. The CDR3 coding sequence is TGTGCCAGCTCACCTTATCAGGGGGCTAATGACAATGAGCAGTTCTTC.

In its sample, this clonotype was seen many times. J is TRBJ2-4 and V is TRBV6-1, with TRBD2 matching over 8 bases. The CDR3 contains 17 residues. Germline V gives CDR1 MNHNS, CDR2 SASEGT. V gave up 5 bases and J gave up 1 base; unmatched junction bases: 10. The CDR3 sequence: CASSPRSAGDAKNIQYF. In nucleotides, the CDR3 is TGTGCCAGCAGTCCCCGATCAGCGGGAGATGCCAAAAACATTCAGTACTTC.

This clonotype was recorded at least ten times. Here the CDR3 reads CASSETLVGSYEQYF. The CDR3 nucleotides read TGTGCCAGCAGTGAAACCCTAGTAGGCTCCTACGAGCAGTACTTC. The chain carries TRBV6-1 and TRBJ2-7; D remains unclear. This CDR3 has 15 amino acids. The V end lost 2 bases, the J end lost 0 bases, and 11 bases lay between the germline ends. The germline V gene has CDR1 MNHNS and CDR2 SASEGT.

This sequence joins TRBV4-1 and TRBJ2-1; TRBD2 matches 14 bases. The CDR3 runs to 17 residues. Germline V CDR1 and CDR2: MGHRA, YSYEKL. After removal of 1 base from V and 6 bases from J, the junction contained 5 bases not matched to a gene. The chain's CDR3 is CASSQGLGTSGSNEQFF. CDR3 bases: TGCGCCAGCAGCCAAGGTTTGGGGACTAGCGGGAGCAATGAGCAGTTCTTC.

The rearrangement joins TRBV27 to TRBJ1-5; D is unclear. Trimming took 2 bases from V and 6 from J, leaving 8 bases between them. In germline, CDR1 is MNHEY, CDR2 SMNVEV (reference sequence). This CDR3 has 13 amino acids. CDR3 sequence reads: CASSLGERQPQHF. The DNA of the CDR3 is TGTGCCAGCAGTTTAGGGGAGCGTCAGCCCCAGCATTTT.

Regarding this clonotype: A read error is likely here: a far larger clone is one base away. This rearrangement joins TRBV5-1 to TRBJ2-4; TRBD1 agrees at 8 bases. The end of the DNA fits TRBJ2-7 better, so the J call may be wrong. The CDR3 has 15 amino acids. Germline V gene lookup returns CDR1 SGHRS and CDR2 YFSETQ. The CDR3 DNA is TGCGCCAGCCGCCCCAGGCAGGACAGGGTTCGCGAGCAGTACTTC. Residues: CASRPRQDRVREQYF.

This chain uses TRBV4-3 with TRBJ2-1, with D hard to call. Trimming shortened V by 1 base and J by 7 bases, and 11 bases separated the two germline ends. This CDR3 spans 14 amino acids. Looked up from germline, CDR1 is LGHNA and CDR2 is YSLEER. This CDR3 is CASSQGTLGNEQFF. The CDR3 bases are TGCGCCAGCAGCCAAGGGACGCTGGGGAATGAGCAGTTCTTC.

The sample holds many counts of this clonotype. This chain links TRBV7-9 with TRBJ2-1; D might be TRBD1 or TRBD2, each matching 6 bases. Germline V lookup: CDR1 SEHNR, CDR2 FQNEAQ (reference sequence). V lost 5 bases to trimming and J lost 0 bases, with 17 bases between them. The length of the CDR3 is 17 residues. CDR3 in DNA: TGTGCCAGCAGCACCCGGTGGGGGGCCGACTCCTACAATGAGCAGTTCTTC. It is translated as CASSTRWGADSYNEQFF.

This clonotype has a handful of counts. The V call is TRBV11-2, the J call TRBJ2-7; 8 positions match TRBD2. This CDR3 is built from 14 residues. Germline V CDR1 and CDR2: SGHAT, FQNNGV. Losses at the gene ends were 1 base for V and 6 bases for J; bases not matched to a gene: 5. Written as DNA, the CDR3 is TGTGCCAGCAGCTTAGTCGGGGGGGTCGGCGAGCAGTACTTC. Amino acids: CASSLVGGVGEQYF. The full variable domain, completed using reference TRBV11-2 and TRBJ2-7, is EAGVAQSPRYKIIEKRQSVAFWCNPISGHATLYWYQQILGQGPKLLIQFQNNGVVDDSQLPKDRFSAERLKGVDSTLKIQPAKLEDSAVYLCASSLVGGVGEQYFGPGTRLTVT.

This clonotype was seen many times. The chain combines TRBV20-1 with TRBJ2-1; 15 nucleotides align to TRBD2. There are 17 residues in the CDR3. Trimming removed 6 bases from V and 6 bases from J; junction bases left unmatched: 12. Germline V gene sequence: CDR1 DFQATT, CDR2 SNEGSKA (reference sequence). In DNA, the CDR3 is TGCAGTGCCCGAGGACTAGCGGGAGGGGTACGGGTCAATGAGCAGTTCTTC. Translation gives CSARGLAGGVRVNEQFF.

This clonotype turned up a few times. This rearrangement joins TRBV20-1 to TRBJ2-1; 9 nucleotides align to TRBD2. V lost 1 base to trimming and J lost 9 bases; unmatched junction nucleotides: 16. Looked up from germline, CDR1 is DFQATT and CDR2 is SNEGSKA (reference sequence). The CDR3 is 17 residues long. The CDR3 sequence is CSARASGSGTSLSEQFF. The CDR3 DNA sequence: TGCAGTGCTAGAGCCTCCGGTTCCGGGACTAGCTTAAGTGAGCAGTTCTTC.

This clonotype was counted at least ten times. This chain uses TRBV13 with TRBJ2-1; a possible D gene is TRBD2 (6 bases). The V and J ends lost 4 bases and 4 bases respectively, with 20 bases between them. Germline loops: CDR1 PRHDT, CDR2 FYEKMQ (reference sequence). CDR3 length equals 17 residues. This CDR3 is CASSSSEGRGGYNEQFF. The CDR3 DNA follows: TGTGCCAGCAGCTCCTCGGAGGGGCGGGGTGGTTACAATGAGCAGTTCTTC.